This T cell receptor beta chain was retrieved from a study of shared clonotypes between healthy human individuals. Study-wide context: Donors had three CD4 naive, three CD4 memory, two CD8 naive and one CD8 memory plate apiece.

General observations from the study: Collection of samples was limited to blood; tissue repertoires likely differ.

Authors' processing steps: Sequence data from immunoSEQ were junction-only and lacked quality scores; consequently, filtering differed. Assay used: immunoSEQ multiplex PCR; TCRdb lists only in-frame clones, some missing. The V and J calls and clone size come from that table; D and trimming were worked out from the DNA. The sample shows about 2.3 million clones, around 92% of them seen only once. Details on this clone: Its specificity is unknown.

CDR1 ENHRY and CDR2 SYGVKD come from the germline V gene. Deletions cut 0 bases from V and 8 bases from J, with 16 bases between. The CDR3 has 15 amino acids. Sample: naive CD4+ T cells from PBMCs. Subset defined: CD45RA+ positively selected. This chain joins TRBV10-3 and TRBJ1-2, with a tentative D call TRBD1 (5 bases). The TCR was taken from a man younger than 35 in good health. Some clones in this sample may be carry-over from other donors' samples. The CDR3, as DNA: TGTGCCATCAGTGAGTCCAAGACAGCAACCGGGGGCTACACCTTC. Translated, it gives CAISESKTATGGYTF.